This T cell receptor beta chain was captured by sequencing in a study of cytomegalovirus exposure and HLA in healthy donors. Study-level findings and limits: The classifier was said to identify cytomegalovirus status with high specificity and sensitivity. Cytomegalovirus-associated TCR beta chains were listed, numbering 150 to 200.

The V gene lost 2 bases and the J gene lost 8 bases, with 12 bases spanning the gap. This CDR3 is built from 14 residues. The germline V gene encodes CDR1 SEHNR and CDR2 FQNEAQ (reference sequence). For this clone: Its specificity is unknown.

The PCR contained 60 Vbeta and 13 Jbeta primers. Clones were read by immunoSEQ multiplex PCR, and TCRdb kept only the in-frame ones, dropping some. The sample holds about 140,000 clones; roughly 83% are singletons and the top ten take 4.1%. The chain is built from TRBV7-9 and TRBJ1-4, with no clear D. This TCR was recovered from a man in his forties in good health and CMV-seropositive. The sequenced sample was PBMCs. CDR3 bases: TGTGCCAGCAGCTTATTACCCCTGGGCGAAAAACTGTTTTTT. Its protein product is CASSLLPLGEKLFF.